These T cell receptor beta chains were read from a single sample in a study of T cells in Graves' hyperthyroidism and ophthalmopathy. Each CDR3 protein gets one entry after TCRdb re-called the multiplex PCR reads with MiXCR. The sample consists of a few hundred thousand distinct CDR3 sequences, approximately 15% of them appearing once. The material sequenced was blood. The receptors originated from a woman under 30 with Graves' hyperthyroidism. Each CDR3 is given with its conserved first and last residue. A D gene is named only where the DNA matches it firmly. The size of a clone is reported for some rows only, either as once, few or many, or as a class for expanded clones.

>many|TRBV2|TRBJ1-5|NA
TGTGCCAGCAGTCAAGACCGGTGGCAGCCCCAGCATTTT
CASSQDRWQPQHF
>NA|TRBV15|TRBJ2-2|NA
TGTGCCACCAGCGGAGGAGAGACGGCCAACACCGGGGAGCTGTTTTTT
CATSGGETANTGELFF
>many|TRBV28|TRBJ2-7|TRBD2
TGTGCCAGCAGTTTCTTCCGGGGGGAGCTTTACGAGCAGTACTTC
CASSFFRGELYEQYF
>many|TRBV10-2|TRBJ2-7|TRBD1
TGCGCCAGTAGGGGCCACAGGGGGGTTACAAGGCTAGCCTCCGAGCAGTACTTC
CASRGHRGVTRLASEQYF
>few|TRBV5-6|TRBJ2-7|NA
TGTGCCAGCAGCTTCGACGACTACGAGCAGTACTTC
CASSFDDYEQYF
>few|TRBV6-1|TRBJ1-6|NA
TGTGCCAGCAACAGGGATTATAATTCACCCCTCCACTTT
CASNRDYNSPLHF
>few|TRBV19|TRBJ2-1|NA
TGTGCCAGTAGTAAGAGCGGTCGCTACAATGAGCAGTTCTTC
CASSKSGRYNEQFF
>NA|TRBV6-2/TRBV6-3|TRBJ2-1|TRBD2
TGTGCCAGCAGTGGAGGGTCGGGGGGGGATGAGCAGTTCTTC
CASSGGSGGDEQFF
>few|TRBV7-3|TRBJ2-1|NA
TGTGCCAGCAGCGGAGTTTGGGGGAATGAGCAGTTCTTC
CASSGVWGNEQFF
>once|TRBV25-1|TRBJ1-6|NA
TGTGCCAGCGGTAACGTTCATAATTCACCCCTCCACTTT
CASGNVHNSPLHF
>few|TRBV10-3|TRBJ1-2|NA
TGTGCCATCATGGAAGGGGATCTTAACTATAGCTACACCTTC
CAIMEGDLNYSYTF
>many|TRBV3-1|TRBJ2-1|NA
TGTGCCAGCAGCCAAGATGCCAGGGAAGGTGAGCAGTTCTTC
CASSQDAREGEQFF
>many|TRBV28|TRBJ2-7|TRBD2
TGTGCCATCCTACGCCGCGGGGGATACGAGCAGTACTTC
CAILRRGGYEQYF
>NA|TRBV10-3|TRBJ2-7|TRBD1
TGTGCCATCAGTGACCCCGGACAGGGAGTCAACGAGCAGTACTTC
CAISDPGQGVNEQYF
>many|TRBV12-3/TRBV12-4|TRBJ2-5|NA
TGTGCCAGCAGTTATAATCGAGAGACCCAGTACTTC
CASSYNRETQYF
>few|TRBV7-3|TRBJ2-5|TRBD2
TGTGCCAGCAGTTCCGTGGGAGGGTGGGGACTCGGCTTCAGTGAGACCCAGTACTTC
CASSSVGGWGLGFSETQYF
>few|TRBV19|TRBJ1-6|NA
TGTGCCAGTAGTATGGGCCAAGATAATTCGCCCCTCCACTTT
CASSMGQDNSPLHF
>NA|TRBV11-2|TRBJ1-1|NA
TGTGCCAGCAGCTTAGAACTCGGGATACAGAGGGCCACTGAAGCTTTCTTT
CASSLELGIQRATEAFF
>NA|TRBV5-6|TRBJ1-5|NA
TGTGCCAGCAGTCTCGGGCCCCTCGGGCCCCAGCATTTT
CASSLGPLGPQHF
>many|TRBV25-1|TRBJ2-5|NA
TGTGCCAGCAGTGGGGGGCGGAGAGTGGGTAAAGAGACCCAGTACTTC
CASSGGRRVGKETQYF
>few|TRBV20-1|TRBJ2-5|NA
TGCAGTGCTCACCGCACAGCGGGCCAAGAGACCCAGTACTTC
CSAHRTAGQETQYF
>NA|TRBV20-1|TRBJ2-3|NA
TGCAGCGCCAATGGAGGAGATACGCAGTATTTT
CSANGGDTQYF
>many|TRBV5-6|TRBJ2-7|TRBD1
TGTGCCAGCAGCGTCAGGACAGGGTTGGGCGAGCAGTACTTC
CASSVRTGLGEQYF
>many|TRBV27|TRBJ1-5|NA
TGTGCCAGCAGTTTGCGACGGAATCAGCCCCAGCATTTT
CASSLRRNQPQHF
>many|TRBV7-3|TRBJ2-3|NA
TGTGCCAGCAGCGCGCCAGGGTCAGATACGCAGTATTTT
CASSAPGSDTQYF
>NA|TRBV11-1|TRBJ1-2|TRBD1
TGTGCCAGCAGCACCCGACAGGGGTATGTCTACACCTTC
CASSTRQGYVYTF
>NA|TRBV19|TRBJ1-5|NA
TGTGCCAGTAGTATTCCTCTCCGCGATCAGCCCCAGCATTTT
CASSIPLRDQPQHF
>NA|TRBV19|TRBJ2-7|NA
TGTGCCAGTAGTATTCGGCAGTCCTACGAGCAGTACTTC
CASSIRQSYEQYF
>NA|TRBV10-3|TRBJ2-1|TRBD2
TGTGCCATCAGTGAGGGTCGCGGGGGCTCCTACAATGAGCAGTTCTTC
CAISEGRGGSYNEQFF
>few|TRBV27|TRBJ2-1|NA
TGTGCCAGCAGTTCCGACCTCCGAAGACTGAACAATGAGCAGTTCTTC
CASSSDLRRLNNEQFF
>NA|TRBV19|TRBJ2-2|TRBD1
TGTGCCAGTAGTATCCAGACATACGGGACAGGGGGAGTAGGTACCGGGGAGCTGTTTTTT
CASSIQTYGTGGVGTGELFF
>many|TRBV30|TRBJ2-7|NA
TGTGCCTGGAGAAGGGGTGGGTACGAGCAGTACTTC
CAWRRGGYEQYF
>many|TRBV12-3/TRBV12-4|TRBJ2-1|TRBD2
TGTGCCAGCAGGGGACTAGCGGGTCTTAATGAGCAGTTCTTC
CASRGLAGLNEQFF
>many|TRBV7-3|TRBJ2-3|NA
TGTGCCAGCAGCCGGAGAGCCCTACCCACGGATACGCAGTATTTT
CASSRRALPTDTQYF
>NA|TRBV5-6|TRBJ2-3|NA
TGTGCCAGCAGCTTGGGACAGAGACCTAGCACAGATACGCAGTATTTT
CASSLGQRPSTDTQYF
>few|TRBV25-1|TRBJ1-1|NA
TGTGCCAGCAGTGAATCGCGGGGTATAGTCACTGAAGCTTTCTTT
CASSESRGIVTEAFF
>many|TRBV24-1|TRBJ1-2|NA
TGTGCCACCAGTGATTCGTCCAAGAGCTATGGCTACACCTTC
CATSDSSKSYGYTF
>NA|TRBV2|TRBJ2-1|TRBD2
TGTGCCAGCAGTGAACTAGCGGGAGGTATGCACAATGAGCAGTTCTTC
CASSELAGGMHNEQFF
>many|TRBV15|TRBJ2-5|NA
TGTGCCACCAGCAGAGACAGGGAGACCCAGTACTTC
CATSRDRETQYF
>many|TRBV5-8|TRBJ2-7|TRBD1
TGTGCCAGCAGCTCCGTCTTTTCCTGGGGGACAGGGCCCTACGAGCAGTACTTC
CASSSVFSWGTGPYEQYF
>many|TRBV27|TRBJ2-5|TRBD2
TGTGCCAGCAGTTTACAAAGGACTAGCGGGTCTTTAGGGACCCAGTACTTC
CASSLQRTSGSLGTQYF
>NA|TRBV6-9|TRBJ2-1|TRBD1
TGTGCCAGCAGTTATGGGACAGGGGGCTACGGTGAGCAGTTCTTC
CASSYGTGGYGEQFF
>many|TRBV28|TRBJ1-2|NA
TGTGCCAGCAGTTTCCCCCGGAAGGGGGGCTACACCTTC
CASSFPRKGGYTF
>NA|TRBV29-1|TRBJ1-1|NA
TGCAGCGTACCGGGGGCAACTTTCTTT
CSVPGATFF
>many|TRBV20-1|TRBJ2-1|TRBD2
TGCAGTGCGACCGGGACTATCCCCAATGAGCAGTTCTTC
CSATGTIPNEQFF
>NA|TRBV27|TRBJ2-3|NA
TGTGCCAGCAGTTTTCTTCCCTCGGGGCCCACAGATACGCAGTATTTT
CASSFLPSGPTDTQYF
>many|TRBV7-9|TRBJ2-5|NA
TGTGCCAGCAGACTCGGGCCTCCGGAGACCCAGTACTTC
CASRLGPPETQYF
>NA|TRBV11-2|TRBJ1-2|NA
TGTGCCAGCCGAGACGGGGGGCAGAGCTACACCTTC
CASRDGGQSYTF
>many|TRBV6-5|TRBJ1-1|NA
TGTGCCAGCAGTTACGGGTCCGGGACTGAAGCTTTCTTT
CASSYGSGTEAFF
>NA|TRBV5-8|TRBJ2-5|TRBD2
TGTGCCAGCAGGACGGGAGGGACATTGGTGGAGACCCAGTACTTC
CASRTGGTLVETQYF
>few|TRBV19|TRBJ2-3|NA
TGTGCCAGTAGGGACGCGGGGCGGGGCGGCACAGATACGCAGTATTTT
CASRDAGRGGTDTQYF
>many|TRBV20-1|TRBJ2-1|TRBD2
TGCAGTGCGGAACCGGGACTAGGAACCTACAATGAGCAGTTCTTC
CSAEPGLGTYNEQFF
>few|TRBV15|TRBJ1-2|NA
TGTGCCACCAGCAGAGATTTGCAGGGCCAGTTTAACTATGGCTACACCTTC
CATSRDLQGQFNYGYTF
>many|TRBV6-5|TRBJ1-3|NA
TGTGCCAGCAGTTACTCGACAGCCTCTGGAAACACCATATATTTT
CASSYSTASGNTIYF
>few|TRBV10-3|TRBJ1-1|TRBD1
TGTGCCATCAGTGGGGGGGGAACAGGGGGCACTGAAGCTTTCTTT
CAISGGGTGGTEAFF